The 23 T cell receptor beta chains below all came from one sample that was sequenced in a study of blood T cell repertoires in COVID-19. The data were produced by immunoSEQ multiplex PCR, yet TCRdb's version contains in-frame clones alone and is incomplete. The profile shows tens of thousands of clones, 85% of them singletons. The source material was peripheral blood. Every receptor here comes from a man of 80 years or more with acute or convalescent COVID-19.

The V gene is TRBV11-2, the J gene TRBJ1-2, with 8 bases lining up with TRBD1. With 2 bases clipped from V and 6 bases from J, the junction kept 5 bases outside the gene matches. The CDR3 totals 14 residues. The germline gives CDR1 SGHAT, CDR2 FQNNGV. In DNA, the CDR3 is TGTGCCAGCAGCTTATTTCGACAGGGGAATGGCTACACCTTC. Translated: CASSLFRQGNGYTF.

This clone was detected only a few times. The genes are TRBV4-2 and TRBJ2-1, with TRBD2 as a possible D gene (5 bases). The CDR3 is 17 residues long. V was cut by 0 bases and J by 7 bases, with 19 bases left in between. CDR1 LGHNA and CDR2 YNFKEQ come from the germline V gene. Written as DNA, the CDR3 is TGTGCCAGCAGCCAAGAGGTTACGTGGAACAGAGGGAATGAGCAGTTCTTC. Encoded protein: CASSQEVTWNRGNEQFF.

The chain recombines TRBV11-2 with TRBJ2-7; D call uncertain. Germline V lookup: CDR1 SGHAT, CDR2 FQNNGV. V was clipped by 5 bases and J by 4 bases, with 18 bases between them. The CDR3 has 15 residues. The CDR3 reads CASSPLWAEIYEQYF. As DNA, the CDR3 is TGTGCCAGCAGCCCCCTGTGGGCAGAAATATACGAGCAGTACTTC.

The chain carries TRBV7-2 and TRBJ1-1; 10 bases align to TRBD1. With V trimmed by 1 base and J by 0 bases, 8 bases remained unmatched. Germline lookup yields CDR1 SGHTA and CDR2 FQGNSA. This CDR3 region has 18 residues. The CDR3 is CASSLGTGGLSLNTEAFF. DNA for the CDR3: TGTGCCAGCAGCTTAGGGACAGGGGGATTAAGCTTGAACACTGAAGCTTTCTTT.

V and J are TRBV5-1 and TRBJ1-4; D remains ambiguous. Looked up from germline, CDR1 is SGHRS and CDR2 is YFSETQ. The CDR3 runs 14 residues. The germline V and J ends were trimmed by 4 bases and 0 bases, with 7 bases remaining between them. CDR3 DNA sequence: TGCGCCAGCAGCCTACAGCCAACTAATGAAAAACTGTTTTTT. This translates into CASSLQPTNEKLFF.

This clone was recorded only once. Other DNA sequences from this sample encode an identical CDR3 as well. V is TRBV29-1 and J is TRBJ2-3; D remains ambiguous. Trimming removed 3 bases from V and 2 bases from J, with 6 bases in between. The length of the CDR3 is 12 residues. Germline values: CDR1 SQVTM, CDR2 ANQGSEA. The CDR3 here is CSVEANTDTQYF. In DNA form, the CDR3 reads TGCAGCGTTGAGGCAAACACAGATACGCAGTATTTT.

The chain carries TRBV29-1 and TRBJ2-3, with a tentative D call TRBD1 (5 bases). Germline CDR1 is SQVTM and CDR2 is ANQGSEA. The CDR3 has 12 residues. V shed 8 bases and J shed 6 bases, with 15 bases lying between them. The CDR3, as DNA: TGCAGCCTCCATCAGGGCCCCGATACGCAGTATTTT. Translation gives CSLHQGPDTQYF.

V usage is TRBV28 and J usage is TRBJ1-6; 11 nucleotides match TRBD1. This CDR3 contains 19 residues. The germline CDR1 and CDR2 sequences are MDHEN and SYDVKM. V dropped 5 bases and J dropped 9; count of bases not matched to a gene: 18. Here the CDR3 DNA reads TGTGCCAGCAGTCCCCCCAGGGTTAGTGGACAGGGGGCGAGTTCACCCCTCCACTTT. As protein: CASSPPRVSGQGASSPLHF.

The rearrangement uses TRBV18 and TRBJ1-2; TRBD1 matches at 8 bases. Trimming at V came to 7 bases and at J to 4 bases, leaving 5 bases not matched to a gene. This CDR3 has 13 residues. Per the germline V gene, CDR1 is KGHSH and CDR2 is LQKENI. CDR3 DNA sequence: TGTGCCAGCTGTCTCGACAGGGGCTATGGCTACACCTTC. Amino acid sequence: CASCLDRGYGYTF.

Here the CDR3 DNA reads TGCGCCAGCAGCTTGGTATTAGCCGGGGGTGATACGCAGTATTTT. This sequence encodes CASSLVLAGGDTQYF. This chain joins TRBV5-1 and TRBJ2-3, with a tentative D call TRBD2 (6 bases). The CDR3 runs to 15 residues. The V gene lost 0 bases and the J gene lost 6 bases, with 14 bases spanning the gap. Germline V gene sequence: CDR1 SGHRS, CDR2 YFSETQ.

The table lists this clone with a count of one. V and J are TRBV5-4 and TRBJ2-7, with 7 bases identical to TRBD2. CDR1 is SGHNT and CDR2 is YYREEE in the germline V gene (reference sequence). The CDR3 extends over 15 amino acids. Losses at the gene ends were 0 bases for V and 5 bases for J; bases not matched to a gene: 8. CDR3 in DNA: TGTGCCAGCAGCTTGGGAACTAGCGTTTCGGACGAGCAGTACTTC. Amino acids: CASSLGTSVSDEQYF.

The sample holds a few counts of this clone. This chain links TRBV25-1 with TRBJ1-5; D remains ambiguous. There are 13 residues in the CDR3. Trimming left V 6 bases short and J 3 bases short, with 9 bases between. Germline values: CDR1 MGHDK, CDR2 SYGVNS. CDR3 DNA sequence: TGTGCCAGCAGCCGGGATCCCAATCAGCCCCAGCATTTT. This sequence encodes CASSRDPNQPQHF.

This clone was observed once. The chain links TRBV5-6 to TRBJ1-2; D unresolved. The CDR3 has 18 residues. Trimming pared 0 bases from V and 4 bases from J, leaving 22 bases between. Germline V lookup: CDR1 SGHDT, CDR2 YYEEEE. In nucleotides, the CDR3 is TGTGCCAGCAGCTTGGTCTTCCGTTCAGCCAGGAAGTTCTATGGCTACACCTTC. This translates into CASSLVFRSARKFYGYTF.

The chain carries TRBV6-5 and TRBJ1-5; 8 bases line up with TRBD1. This CDR3 has 15 amino acids. The junction had 3 bases not matched to a gene; V was cut back by 4 bases and J by 1 base. Germline V gene lookup returns CDR1 MNHEY and CDR2 SVGAGI. This CDR3 is CASSLDRASNQPQHF. CDR3 DNA: TGTGCCAGCAGTTTGGACAGGGCCAGCAATCAGCCCCAGCATTTT.

In this sample, this clone turned up a few times. The J gene is TRBJ1-5, the V gene TRBV30; possible D gene TRBD1, 5 bases. With 4 bases removed from V and 1 base from J, the gap between germline ends came to 17 bases. Germline CDR1 and CDR2: GTSNPN and SVGIG (reference sequence). CDR3 length: 16 residues. The CDR3 DNA reads as TGTGCCTGGACCTCCGAGGCAGGGAGGAGCAATCAGCCCCAGCATTTT. It specifies CAWTSEAGRSNQPQHF.

A word on this clone: The same CDR3 can be traced to other DNA sequences in this sample. The chain joins TRBV7-3 to TRBJ2-3; 10 nucleotides align to TRBD1. The V and J ends lost 5 bases and 3 bases, in that order; junction bases with no gene match: 5. The CDR3 runs 15 residues. Per the germline V gene, CDR1 is SGHTA and CDR2 is FQGTGA. CDR3 sequence (DNA): TGTGCCAGCAGCCAGGGACAGGGGAGGACAGATACGCAGTATTTT. This sequence encodes CASSQGQGRTDTQYF.

V is TRBV19 and J is TRBJ2-3; 7 bases are shared with TRBD1. Trimming cost V 5 bases and J 0 bases; bases outside gene matches: 11. CDR1 is LNHDA, CDR2 SQIVND, per germline (reference sequence). The CDR3 totals 17 residues. CDR3 sequence (DNA): TGTGCCAGTAGTCCGAGACAGGGAATGACTAGCACAGATACGCAGTATTTT. It is translated as CASSPRQGMTSTDTQYF.

This sequence joins TRBV15 and TRBJ1-3, with 8 bases lining up with TRBD1. J was trimmed by 6 bases and V by 1 base; bases with no gene match: 5. This CDR3 has 15 amino acids. Per the germline V gene, CDR1 is LNHNV and CDR2 is YYDKDF (reference sequence). The CDR3 sequence is CATSRVRTGLNTIYF. The CDR3 region has the DNA TGTGCCACCAGCAGAGTTCGGACAGGGCTAAACACCATATATTTT.

This CDR3 is CASSKSGAPLTEKLFF. CDR3 DNA sequence: TGTGCCAGCAGCAAAAGTGGGGCGCCCCTAACTGAAAAACTGTTTTTT. V usage is TRBV7-9 and J usage is TRBJ1-4, with D possibly TRBD1 on 5 matching bases. The ends were cut back, 5 bases at V and 7 bases at J, with 20 bases in the middle. The germline V gene encodes CDR1 SEHNR and CDR2 FQNEAQ (reference sequence). The CDR3 runs to 16 residues.

This chain connects TRBV28 to TRBJ2-3; perhaps TRBD1 as D (6 bases). V gave up 2 bases and J gave up 6 bases, with 12 bases separating them. The CDR3 is made up of 14 amino acids. CDR1 and CDR2 from the germline V gene are MDHEN and SYDVKM. Here the CDR3 reads CASSLGTQGDTQYF. CDR3 DNA: TGTGCCAGCAGTTTAGGAACGCAGGGGGATACGCAGTATTTT. Full variable domain (missing parts from reference TRBV28 and TRBJ2-3): DVKVTQSSRYLVKRTGEKVFLECVQDMDHENMFWYRQDPGLGLRLIYFSYDVKMKEKGDIPEGYSVSREKKERFSLILESASTNQTSMYLCASSLGTQGDTQYFGPGTRLTVL.

The chain combines TRBV29-1 with TRBJ1-2, with 11 bases lining up with TRBD1. The CDR3 contains 13 residues. CDR1 is SQVTM, CDR2 ANQGSEA, per germline. V lost 6 bases, J lost 2 bases, and 2 bases stayed unmatched. The CDR3 DNA is TGCAGCGTAGGGGACAGGGGGAACTATGGCTACACCTTC. Translating gives CSVGDRGNYGYTF.

Only one count was recorded for this clone. This chain links TRBV28 with TRBJ2-1; tentative D call: TRBD1 (5 bases). Germline V gives CDR1 MDHEN, CDR2 SYDVKM. With 3 bases removed from V and 0 bases from J, the gap between germline ends came to 6 bases. The CDR3 runs 14 residues. This CDR3 reads CASSLDISYNEQFF. CDR3 DNA sequence: TGTGCCAGCAGTTTGGACATCTCCTACAATGAGCAGTTCTTC.

This sequence joins TRBV28 and TRBJ1-2; D is undetermined. V dropped 6 bases and J dropped 7 bases, with 9 bases sitting between them. The CDR3 contains 11 residues. From germline, CDR1 is MDHEN and CDR2 SYDVKM. The CDR3 loop reads CASSPSFGYTF. CDR3 nucleotides: TGTGCCAGCAGCCCCTCGTTTGGCTACACCTTC.